Below, 2 T cell receptor beta chains from the same sample are listed, as sequenced in a study of sequential checkpoint blockade in melanoma. Using immunoSEQ multiplex PCR, the repertoire was profiled, and TCRdb retains in-frame clones only, with some absent. The sample carries about 17,000 clones, roughly 70% recorded once. Treatment: randomized to nivolumab then ipilimumab (arm A) or the reverse (arm B). The source was CD8+ T cells sorted from blood (inferred from file names), collected from a patient given nivolumab and ipilimumab in sequence. These receptors all come from a human donor with melanoma.

V is TRBV9 and J is TRBJ2-7; 9 nucleotides line up with TRBD1. Unmatched junction bases numbered 10, after V lost 4 bases and J lost 5 bases. Germline V gene lookup returns CDR1 SGDLS and CDR2 YYNGEE. The CDR3 sequence is 15 residues long. The CDR3 DNA is TGTGCCAGCAGCAAGGCCGGGGACAGGGTCCACGAGCAGTACTTC. Amino acids: CASSKAGDRVHEQYF.

By sample share, this clone is medium-sized. The J gene is TRBJ2-7, the V gene TRBV28; D is possibly TRBD1 (5 bases). The germline gives CDR1 MDHEN, CDR2 SYDVKM. Trimming took off 5 bases at V and 0 bases at J, with 11 bases between the two ends. This CDR3 region has 14 residues. CDR3: CASSIRGSSYEQYF. The CDR3 coding sequence is TGTGCCAGCAGTATAAGGGGAAGCTCCTACGAGCAGTACTTC.